The following is a T cell receptor beta chain sequence with its context. The CDR3 covers 15 residues. Per germline, CDR1 MNHEY and CDR2 SMNVEV (reference sequence). Germline trimming cut 6 bases from V and 2 bases from J; bases unmatched to any gene: 8. Only in-frame clones appear in the TCRdb table, and some are missing; sequencing was by immunoSEQ multiplex PCR. Among 20,000 to 25,000 clones listed, 86% were seen once. The sample originates from a study of T cell changes during pregnancy in multiple sclerosis. The source was CD8+ T cells from peripheral blood mononuclear cells, collected in the first trimester of pregnancy. The chain employs TRBV27 and TRBJ2-3; TRBD1 matches 7 bases. This TCR derives from a female donor in good health, enrolled as a control in a pregnancy study. The CDR3 nucleotides read TGTGCCAGCAGCCTGGCAGGGGGACCCACAGATACGCAGTATTTT. Translating gives CASSLAGGPTDTQYF.